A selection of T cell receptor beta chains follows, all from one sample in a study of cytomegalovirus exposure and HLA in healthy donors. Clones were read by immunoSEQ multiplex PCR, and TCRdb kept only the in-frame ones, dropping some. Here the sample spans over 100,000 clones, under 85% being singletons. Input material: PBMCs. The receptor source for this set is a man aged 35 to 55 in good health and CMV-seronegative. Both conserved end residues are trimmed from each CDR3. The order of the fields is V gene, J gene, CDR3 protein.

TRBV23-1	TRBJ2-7	ASSLLGQGYEQY
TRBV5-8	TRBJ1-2	ASSLAIGAGAYGYT
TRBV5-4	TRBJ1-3	ASSLAPGQISGNTIY
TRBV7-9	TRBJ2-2	ASSSLQMTQGTTGELF
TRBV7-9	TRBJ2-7	ASSPYSGGRYYEQY
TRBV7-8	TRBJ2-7	ASSLDVAYEQY
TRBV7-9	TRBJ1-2	ASSLALSDKNYGYT
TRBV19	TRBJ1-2	ASLDRESYGYT
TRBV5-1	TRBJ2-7	ASSSSSGQGQEQY
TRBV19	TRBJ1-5	ASSIGGLSNQPQH
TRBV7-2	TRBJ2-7	ASSPNAGPYEQY
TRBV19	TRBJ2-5	ASSISRQGQETQY
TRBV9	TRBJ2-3	ASSASGGEGAQY
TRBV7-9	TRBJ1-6	ASADRVNSPLH
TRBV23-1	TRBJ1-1	ASSQCTGGEAF
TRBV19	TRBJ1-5	ASTPSRGLGNQPQH
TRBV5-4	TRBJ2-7	ASSSLAGGREQY
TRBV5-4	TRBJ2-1	ASSFGPSGGSEQF
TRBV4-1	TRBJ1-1	ASSQDAGANTEAF
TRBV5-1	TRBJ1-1	ASSQDTEAF
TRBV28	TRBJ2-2	ASIDSGQANTGELF
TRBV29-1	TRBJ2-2	SAAEQGANTGELF
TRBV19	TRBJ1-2	ASSHIDRYSYGYT
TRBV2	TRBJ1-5	ASRQEALGNQPQH
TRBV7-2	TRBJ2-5	ASSLATAPGLAGYRLETQY
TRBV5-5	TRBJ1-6	ASSRAQGRNSNSPLH
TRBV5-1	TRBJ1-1	ASRSGQGTEAF
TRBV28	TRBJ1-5	ASRGTGGNQPQH
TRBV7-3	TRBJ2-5	ASSLAGGSSETQY
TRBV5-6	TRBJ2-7	ASRSKRGGVYEQY
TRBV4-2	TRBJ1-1	ASQSHQARNTEAF
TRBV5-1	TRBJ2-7	ASSPRGGGWGPTYEQY
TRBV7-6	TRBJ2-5	ASSLDLNQETQY
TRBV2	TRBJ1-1	ASSDQGAVTEAF
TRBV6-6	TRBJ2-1	ASRASRTSGDNEQF
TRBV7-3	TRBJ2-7	ASSLTPTGREQY
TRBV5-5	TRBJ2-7	ASSLGLGPYEQY
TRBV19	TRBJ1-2	ASSISARSNYGYT
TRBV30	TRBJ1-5	AWSGDKHQPQH
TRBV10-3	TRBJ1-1	AISEGGEAF
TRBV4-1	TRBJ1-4	ASSQGGGREKLF
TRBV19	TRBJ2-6	ASSASSGANVLT
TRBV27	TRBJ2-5	ASSPRTGGYRETQY
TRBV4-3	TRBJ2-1	ASSPGGRNEQF
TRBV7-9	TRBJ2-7	ASSFSTGAHYEQY
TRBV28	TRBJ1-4	ASSSREKLF
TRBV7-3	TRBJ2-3	ASSTGGALTDTQY
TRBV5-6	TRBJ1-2	ASSTRAGGAYGYT
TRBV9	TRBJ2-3	ASSETGTGYSTDTQY
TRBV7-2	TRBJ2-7	ASSLRTSSYEQY
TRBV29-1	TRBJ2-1	SVESERVRWRQF
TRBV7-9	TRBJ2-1	ASSLGAGLYNEQF
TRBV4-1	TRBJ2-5	ASSQAKGWTGETQY
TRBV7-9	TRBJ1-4	ASRFRVTGGNEKLF